Listed below are T cell receptor beta chains from one sample, sequenced in a study of shared clonotypes between healthy human individuals. Repertoires were generated with immunoSEQ multiplex PCR, while TCRdb's copy carries only in-frame clones and drops some. The sample consists of about 820,000 clones, 92% of them appearing once. Sequenced material: naive CD8+ T cells sorted from blood. These TCRs come from a man aged 25 to 40 in good health. Each CDR3 is given with its conserved first and last residue. The order of the fields is J gene, clone size, D gene, V gene, CDR3 protein, CDR3 DNA. The D gene is left open where the match is weak. The size field is filled for only some rows; it gives once, few, many or a size class.

TRBJ2-1 NA TRBD2 TRBV9 CASSPGTSGIYNEQFF TGTGCCAGCAGCCCTGGGACTAGCGGGATCTACAATGAGCAGTTCTTC
TRBJ2-5 NA NA TRBV2 CASSATKDTGGETQYF TGTGCCAGCAGCGCAACTAAGGACACCGGGGGAGAGACCCAGTACTTC
TRBJ2-7 NA NA TRBV27 CASSSHRSFYEQYF TGTGCCAGCAGTTCCCACCGGAGTTTCTACGAGCAGTACTTC
TRBJ2-2 NA NA TRBV5-5 CASSLSLAELFF TGTGCCAGCAGCTTGTCGCTAGCTGAGCTGTTTTTT
TRBJ1-5 once NA TRBV28 CASSLNPWADNQPQHF TGTGCCAGCAGTTTAAACCCTTGGGCAGACAATCAGCCCCAGCATTTT
TRBJ2-1 NA TRBD1 TRBV27 CASSFIRSGGRYNEQFF TGTGCCAGCAGTTTCATCAGGTCAGGGGGCCGATACAATGAGCAGTTCTTC
TRBJ1-1 NA NA TRBV15 CATSGPNQAEAFF TGTGCCACCAGCGGACCCAACCAGGCTGAAGCTTTCTTT
TRBJ1-1 NA NA TRBV6-5 CASNKGMNTEAFF TGTGCCAGCAACAAGGGCATGAACACTGAAGCTTTCTTT
TRBJ1-1 NA NA TRBV2 CASREIAGTEAFF TGTGCCAGCAGGGAGATTGCTGGCACTGAAGCTTTCTTT
TRBJ2-1 NA NA TRBV29-1 CSVGGFSGSPLNEQFF TGCAGCGTTGGTGGGTTCAGCGGTTCTCCTTTAAATGAGCAGTTCTTC
TRBJ2-7 once NA TRBV29-1 CSGQTTESYEQYF TGCAGCGGGCAAACGACAGAGTCCTACGAGCAGTACTTC
TRBJ1-2 NA TRBD1 TRBV7-8 CASSLAYRGDYGYTF TGTGCCAGCAGCTTAGCATACAGGGGGGACTATGGCTACACCTTC
TRBJ1-2 NA NA TRBV28 CASRKTGARGAYGYTF TGTGCCAGCAGAAAAACCGGGGCCAGGGGAGCCTATGGCTACACCTTC
TRBJ2-7 NA TRBD2 TRBV11-2 CASSRASGRTYEQYF TGTGCCAGCAGCCGAGCTAGCGGGAGGACCTACGAGCAGTACTTC
TRBJ2-7 NA NA TRBV2 CASSDRDRGYEQYF TGTGCCAGCAGTGACAGGGACCGGGGCTACGAGCAGTACTTC